This TCR beta chain was identified in a study of blood T cell repertoires in COVID-19. Study-level background: Spain, Italy and the United States supplied samples that represented acute and convalescent COVID-19. PBMCs, B-cell-depleted T cells, or T cells were the source of the cDNA or gDNA that made up the material.

A single count supports this clone. The CDR3 is 15 residues long. The ends lost 1 base at V and 5 bases at J; junction bases unmatched: 4. The germline gives CDR1 SGHRS, CDR2 YFSETQ. In the authors' methods: Estimated nucleated cell counts came from reference gene primer amplification. Using immunoSEQ multiplex PCR, the repertoire was profiled, and TCRdb retains in-frame clones only, with some absent. The D gene and trimming were derived from the DNA, and the V and J assignments and clone size from that table. The table lists around 230,000 clones, just under 85% of them singletons. The receptor was derived from a woman aged 80 or older with acute or convalescent COVID-19. The V call is TRBV5-1, the J call TRBJ1-5, with TRBD1 matching 9 bases. The sample was peripheral blood. DNA for the CDR3: TGCGCCAGCAGCTTGACCACAGGGGGCGATCAGCCCCAGCATTTT. Protein: CASSLTTGGDQPQHF.